This T cell receptor (beta chain) comes out of a study of cytomegalovirus exposure and HLA in healthy donors. Findings and limits, study-wide: TCR beta chain V- and J-gene trimming was linked, in a later analysis, to a missense variant in DCLRE1C.

CDR1 and CDR2 from the germline V gene are KGHSH and LQKENI. The CDR3 extends over 16 amino acids. Between the trimmed V and J ends, which lost 4 bases and 5 bases, there was a span of 17 bases. Note on this clone: Its target is not known.

Each donor was nominally healthy when sampled (though unrecorded immune exposures were likely). The study ran its PCR with 60 Vbeta and 13 Jbeta primers. Original handling: Unique TCR beta chains totaled some 88 million in a later count, with roughly 12 million of them shared. Assay used: immunoSEQ multiplex PCR; TCRdb lists only in-frame clones, some missing. V and J calls and clone size are given by that table; D and trimming were obtained from the DNA. This table has about 180,000 clones, roughly 75% appearing once. Sequenced input: PBMCs. V gene TRBV18 combines with J gene TRBJ2-2, with D possibly matching TRBD2 (6 bases). This TCR was sampled from a woman between 50 and 59 years old in good health and CMV-seropositive. CDR3 sequence: CASSLLDYGLTGELFF. The CDR3 nucleotides are TGTGCCAGCTCACTCCTGGACTACGGGCTAACCGGGGAGCTGTTTTTT.